The 24 T cell receptor beta chains presented below share a single source sample, sequenced in a study of blood T cell repertoires in COVID-19. The repertoire was sequenced with immunoSEQ multiplex PCR; TCRdb's copy has only in-frame clones and lacks some. Of 350,000 to 500,000 clones listed, more than 70% were seen once; the top ten hold less than 1.5%. Sequenced sample: PBMCs or T cells enriched from blood (not recorded which). The receptor source for this set is a young woman who had been exposed to COVID-19.

The chain links TRBV28 to TRBJ1-2; D gene ambiguous. The germline V gene encodes CDR1 MDHEN and CDR2 SYDVKM. The V gene lost 3 bases and the J gene lost 6 bases, with 8 bases spanning the gap. The CDR3 consists of 12 residues. The CDR3 loop is CASSFFPNGYTF. As DNA, the CDR3 is TGTGCCAGCAGTTTTTTTCCCAATGGCTACACCTTC.

In this sample, this clone turned up a few times. This chain connects TRBV30 to TRBJ1-2; D perhaps matches TRBD1 (5 bases). The CDR3 consists of 15 residues. V was cut by 8 bases and J by 4 bases, with 23 bases left in between. Per the germline V gene, CDR1 is GTSNPN and CDR2 is SVGIG (reference sequence). The CDR3 DNA follows: TGTGCCGGAAGGGGAGGGCCCAGGGATCGCTATGGCTACACCTTC. Translation: CAGRGGPRDRYGYTF.

The genes are TRBV10-1 and TRBJ2-1, with 10 nucleotides matching TRBD1. This CDR3 region has 15 residues. The V and J ends lost 4 bases and 9 bases, in that order; junction bases with no gene match: 9. Germline CDR1 and CDR2: WNHNN and SYGVQD (reference sequence). In nucleotides, the CDR3 is TGCGCCAGCAGTGCCTACGGGACAGGGGAGACTGAGCAGTTCTTC. Its translation: CASSAYGTGETEQFF.

V and J are TRBV6-5 and TRBJ2-7, with D perhaps matching TRBD1 (5 bases). Looked up from germline, CDR1 is MNHEY and CDR2 is SVGAGI. The CDR3 consists of 16 residues. Trimming cost V 0 bases and J 3 bases, with 15 bases left between them. The DNA of the CDR3 is TGTGCCAGCAGTTACTCAGGGGCAGGGATGAACTACGAGCAGTACTTC. It specifies CASSYSGAGMNYEQYF.

This clone turned up a few times. This chain joins TRBV14 and TRBJ1-4, with a tentative D call TRBD1 (5 bases). The CDR3 length is 15 residues. CDR1 is SGHDN, CDR2 FVKESK, per germline. V gave up 4 bases and J gave up 3 bases, with 12 bases separating them. The CDR3 loop reads CASSRQGLANEKLFF. In DNA form, the CDR3 reads TGTGCCAGCAGCCGGCAGGGACTTGCTAATGAAAAACTGTTTTTT.

The chain is built from TRBV12-3 or TRBV12-4 and TRBJ1-1, with 8 positions matching TRBD1. CDR3 length: 12 residues. V dropped 7 bases and J dropped 11; count of bases not matched to a gene: 9. The CDR3: CASNVTGGCAFF. The CDR3 DNA is TGTGCCAGCAATGTCACAGGGGGGTGTGCTTTCTTT.

The genes are TRBV3-1 (or the pseudogene TRBV3-2) and TRBJ2-7; a possible D gene is TRBD2 (5 bases). The CDR3 is made up of 12 amino acids. CDR1 LGHDT and CDR2 YNNKEL come from the germline V gene (reference sequence). V gave up 4 bases and J gave up 10 bases, with 14 bases separating them. The DNA of the CDR3 is TGTGCCAGCAGCCTCGGACTCCGTCCCCAGTACTTC. This translates into CASSLGLRPQYF.

The J gene is TRBJ2-7, the V gene TRBV10-3; 7 bases line up with TRBD1. Per the germline V gene, CDR1 is ENHRY and CDR2 is SYGVKD. Losses at the gene ends were 6 bases for V and 2 bases for J; bases not matched to a gene: 10. The CDR3 contains 15 residues. The CDR3 bases are TGTGCCATCAGAGACACAGGGGCCCCGACCTACGAGCAGTACTTC. Translating it yields CAIRDTGAPTYEQYF.

The V and J genes are TRBV4-1 and TRBJ2-7, with a tentative D call TRBD1 (5 bases). Germline CDR1 reads MGHRA; CDR2 reads YSYEKL. V was clipped by 0 bases and J by 2 bases, with 17 bases between them. CDR3 length: 17 residues. In nucleotides, the CDR3 is TGCGCCAGCAGCCAAGAAACGATGACAGTGAAAGCCTACGAGCAGTACTTC. Translated, it gives CASSQETMTVKAYEQYF.

The chain recombines TRBV5-1 with TRBJ1-4, with a tentative D call TRBD1 (5 bases). Trimming shortened V by 0 bases and J by 0 bases, and 9 bases separated the two germline ends. The germline V gene encodes CDR1 SGHRS and CDR2 YFSETQ. The CDR3 extends over 16 amino acids. The CDR3 region has the DNA TGCGCCAGCAGCTTGGGAGGGACTGCAACTAATGAAAAACTGTTTTTT. It yields the protein CASSLGGTATNEKLFF.

Here the CDR3 reads CASSLPGQGRGNEQFF. Here the CDR3 DNA reads TGTGCCAGTAGTTTGCCGGGACAGGGCAGGGGCAATGAGCAGTTCTTC. The chain couples TRBV19 to TRBJ2-1; TRBD1 matches 9 bases. J was trimmed by 6 bases and V by 5 bases; bases with no gene match: 11. Germline values: CDR1 LNHDA, CDR2 SQIVND (reference sequence). This CDR3 contains 16 residues.

The chain couples TRBV7-8 to TRBJ2-1; a possible D gene is TRBD2 (6 bases). V shed 1 base and J shed 0 bases, with 13 bases lying between them. Germline V gene lookup returns CDR1 SGHVS and CDR2 FQNEAQ. This CDR3 spans 17 amino acids. In nucleotides, the CDR3 is TGTGCCAGCAGCTTAGAGGTGACCGGGAGCTCCTACAATGAGCAGTTCTTC. Its translation is CASSLEVTGSSYNEQFF.

This clone showed up just a few times. The chain uses TRBV7-3 and TRBJ1-1, with a tentative D call TRBD1 (5 bases). Trimming left V 5 bases short and J 5 bases short, with 24 bases between. The CDR3 loop spans 17 amino acids. Germline CDR1 is SGHTA and CDR2 is FQGTGA. The CDR3 DNA is TGTGCCAGCAGCCCCTCAACGGGGACTTTCGCCCTAACTGAAGCTTTCTTT. Its translation: CASSPSTGTFALTEAFF.

This chain links TRBV7-8 with TRBJ1-1; TRBD1 aligns across 10 bases. The CDR3 contains 15 residues. The V and J ends lost 4 bases and 10 bases, in that order; junction bases with no gene match: 12. CDR1 is SGHVS, CDR2 FQNEAQ, per germline. CDR3 sequence reads: CASSSQTGGRVPAFF. The CDR3 DNA reads TGTGCCAGCAGCTCGCAGACAGGGGGCAGGGTTCCAGCTTTCTTT.

The J gene is TRBJ1-4, the V gene TRBV2; tentative D call: TRBD1 (6 bases). This CDR3 is 13 amino acids long. Germline values: CDR1 SNHLY, CDR2 FYNNEI. V was trimmed by 6 bases and J by 2 bases, leaving 7 bases between them. The CDR3 region has the DNA TGTGCCAGCAGAGACAGGACTAATGAAAAACTGTTTTTT. Residues: CASRDRTNEKLFF.

The chain recombines TRBV27 with TRBJ1-5, with no clear D. CDR3 size: 16 residues. The V end was cut by 6 bases, the J end by 2 bases, with 17 bases between. Germline loops: CDR1 MNHEY, CDR2 SMNVEV (reference sequence). The CDR3 protein is CASSTDGYRGNQPQHF. CDR3 sequence (DNA): TGTGCCAGCAGCACCGACGGGTATCGCGGCAATCAGCCCCAGCATTTT.

The rearrangement links TRBV11-2 to TRBJ2-7; 11 bases align to TRBD1. The V gene end was trimmed by 5 bases and the J gene end by 6 bases; junction bases not matched to a gene: 12. Germline assignment: CDR1 SGHAT and CDR2 FQNNGV. The CDR3 totals 16 residues. The CDR3 DNA follows: TGTGCCAGCAGCGAATCCCGAGGACAGGGGGCGGTCGAGCAGTACTTC. Its protein is CASSESRGQGAVEQYF. The variable domain in full, completed from reference TRBV11-2 and TRBJ2-7, reads EAGVAQSPRYKIIEKRQSVAFWCNPISGHATLYWYQQILGQGPKLLIQFQNNGVVDDSQLPKDRFSAERLKGVDSTLKIQPAKLEDSAVYLCASSESRGQGAVEQYFGPGTRLTVT.

V is TRBV29-1 and J is TRBJ1-2, with TRBD1 as a possible D gene (6 bases). The germline CDR1 and CDR2 sequences are SQVTM and ANQGSEA. The CDR3 spans 11 residues. Here the CDR3 DNA reads TGCAGTGCGGGACAAGACTATGGCTACACCTTC. Encoded protein: CSAGQDYGYTF. Drawing the rest from reference TRBV29-1 and TRBJ1-2, the complete variable domain is SAVISQKPSRDICQRGTSLTIQCQVDSQVTMMFWYRQQPGQSLTLIATANQGSEATYESGFVIDKFPISRPNLTFSTLTVSNMSPEDSSIYLCSAGQDYGYTFGSGTRLTVV.

V gene TRBV7-3 combines with J gene TRBJ2-3; D is perhaps TRBD1 (6 bases). This CDR3 region has 15 residues. V lost 2 bases and J lost 2, with 11 bases in between. From germline, CDR1 is SGHTA and CDR2 FQGTGA. The CDR3 bases are TGTGCCAGCAGCTTACGAGGGGGATACACAGATACGCAGTATTTT. As protein: CASSLRGGYTDTQYF.

Details on this clone: Other DNA variants within this sample encode the same CDR3. The chain carries TRBV7-2 and TRBJ2-5; D perhaps matches TRBD2 (6 bases). CDR1 is SGHTA, CDR2 FQGNSA, per germline. V lost 0 bases and J lost 5, with 10 bases in between. This CDR3 is built from 14 residues. The DNA for the CDR3 is TGTGCCAGCAGCTTAGCGGGAGCGGGTGAGACCCAGTACTTC. It codes for CASSLAGAGETQYF.

V gene TRBV29-1 combines with J gene TRBJ1-3, with D possibly matching TRBD1 (5 bases). The V and J ends lost 4 bases and 0 bases respectively, with 10 bases between them. This CDR3 spans 14 amino acids. Germline CDR1 SQVTM, CDR2 ANQGSEA. CDR3 sequence: CSVGGGTSGNTIYF. The DNA for the CDR3 is TGCAGCGTTGGGGGGGGGACCTCTGGAAACACCATATATTTT.

This clone came up a few times. The rearrangement joins TRBV4-3 to TRBJ1-6; D possibly corresponds to TRBD1 (5 bases). Germline V gene data show CDR1 as LGHNA and CDR2 as YSLEER. The germline V and J ends were trimmed by 0 bases and 7 bases, with 16 bases remaining between them. The CDR3 is 17 amino acids. This CDR3 reads CASSQDVGGDLNSPLHF. CDR3 DNA: TGCGCCAGCAGCCAAGATGTAGGAGGGGACCTCAATTCACCCCTCCACTTT.

This clone was detected only once. The J gene is TRBJ2-4, the V gene TRBV19; 8 positions agree with TRBD1. The CDR3 totals 16 residues. The V segment lost 6 bases and the J segment 0 bases; nucleotides outside the gene matches: 7. The germline V gene encodes CDR1 LNHDA and CDR2 SQIVND (reference sequence). The CDR3 sequence is CASRTAGGQAKNIQYF. CDR3 bases: TGTGCCAGTAGGACGGCAGGGGGCCAAGCCAAAAACATTCAGTACTTC.

The chain combines TRBV28 with TRBJ2-7; 10 nucleotides line up with TRBD1. The CDR3 contains 13 residues. With V trimmed by 6 bases and J by 7 bases, 6 bases remained unmatched. Germline-derived CDR1 and CDR2 are MDHEN and SYDVKM. The CDR3 here is CASRVPGQGEQYF. Here the CDR3 DNA reads TGTGCCAGCAGGGTACCGGGACAGGGGGAGCAGTACTTC.